This entry concerns a single TCR beta chain. This clone was counted once. Its antigen remains unidentified. No much larger clonotype is one base removed from it; base qualities were not supplied. The CDR3 starts with the cysteine, ends with the phenylalanine, and has 14 residues. Only the CDR3 part of the read is kept: 42 bases, read in frame from the first base. For CDR1 and CDR2, the germline V gene lists MNHNS and SASEGT. Relative to germline, V is 6 bases shorter and J is 6 bases shorter, with 14 bases between their ends. Library method: the immunoSEQ multiplex PCR assay. For the multiplex PCR, a mixture combining 60 forward primers for TCR Vbeta segments and 13 reverse primers for TCR Jbeta segments was used. A multiplex PCR assay on genomic DNA amplified the CDR3 region of rearranged TCR beta genes. Amplified TCR beta libraries were sequenced as 87-base-pair reads on the Illumina HiSeq System. Turning to the authors' computational methods: In a later analysis, around 80 million unique TCR beta chains were counted across the roughly 670 repertoires, and roughly 11 million of these chains were shared by at least two donors. Raw reads were error-corrected and collapsed into unique sequences by a nearest-neighbor algorithm in which closely related sequences were merged to remove PCR and sequencing errors. Alignment of CDR3 sequences to IMGT reference sequences was used to assign V, D and J gene segments. For a sequence to be retained, a match of at least six nucleotides to both a V gene segment and a J gene segment was required. A rearrangement was called productive if the CDR3 had no stop codons and remained in frame with V and J, and every other rearrangement was called non-productive. CDR3 was defined by IMGT convention, running from the second conserved V-encoded cysteine to the conserved J-encoded phenylalanine. In an earlier analysis of 587 of the donors, sequences lacking an unambiguous match to a single V gene segment were excluded. An earlier analysis of almost 600 of the donors classified V segments as functional when productive rearrangements were above 56.7% and as segregating when the standard deviation between donors was above 5%. A statistical classification framework was built for diagnosing cytomegalovirus status from the catalog of TCR beta chain sequences. In a later analysis, V and J genes were assigned by comparing TCR nucleotide sequences against IMGT/GENE-DB human TR gene sequences. Using the TCRdist pipeline, a later analysis assigned CDR3 sequences along with most-parsimonious VDJ recombination scenarios. In a later analysis, every TCR beta chain was defined by the combination of its CDR3 amino acid sequence and its V-gene family, and reads without a unique V-gene family were dropped. As a way to deal with suspected cross-contamination and a sequencing artifact, a later analysis dropped 592 nucleotide sequences that were highly shared and had low generation probability. In a later analysis, a clonal expansion index for each public chain was calculated from normalized within-repertoire ranks of inferred template counts. In a later analysis, generation probabilities were computed with a VDJ recombination model fitted to out-of-frame rearrangements, and the resulting probabilities were checked against IGoR. Hypergeometric tests were used in a later analysis to score TCR-TCR, TCR-HLA and TCR-CMV co-occurrence, with a repertoire-size bias correction applied to the TCR pairs. A later analysis estimated false discovery rates by permuting HLA or CMV assignments 20 times. A later analysis grouped co-occurring TCRs with DBSCAN, adding TCRdist sequence similarity when clustering within HLA-allele-positive subsets. Repertoires with fewer than 30,000 or more than 120,000 public chains were left out of co-occurrence clustering, as were a handful of repertoires with anomalous nucleotide sharing. TCRdb limited this immuneACCESS table to in-frame rearrangements with V and J called. A share of clones is missing; checked studies link under half to unresolved V genes, and the rest is unexplained. V, J and clone size are those of that table, while D and trimming were read from the DNA. In all, the sample holds 150,000 to 200,000 clones, and around 79% of those were seen once. Of the sample, about 1.4% falls within the top ten clones.

These data come from a study of cytomegalovirus exposure and HLA in healthy donors listed by TCRdb under 2017. Some background on the complete study: An earlier analysis of roughly 570 of the donors reported over 250 Gb of sequence data and 117 million unique TCR beta sequences obtained from about 200 million T cells. Rather than using new phenotypic data, the later analysis identified candidate immune exposures from TCR beta sequences and from how often those sequences occurred across donors. The genetic ancestry cluster associated with self-reported Caucasian donors included 80% to 90% of the roughly 380 genotyped donors. Class I and class II HLA loci were covered by the typing at four-digit resolution. A later analysis re-analyzed previously published TCR beta repertoires from roughly 600 donors and added high-resolution HLA genotyping to study TCR occurrence patterns. The aim of the study was to test whether cataloging public T cell receptors could identify signatures of past pathogen exposure. Donor age, sex, ethnicity and CMV serostatus were collected together with the repertoire data. An early release covering about 600 HLA-typed donors comprised 250 to 350 gigabases of sequencing data and roughly 86 million unique TCR sequences. A later genetic analysis used genome-wide SNP genotypes for about 60% of the roughly 670 donors, treating that subset as a discovery cohort. To predict cytomegalovirus infection status, the study combined high-throughput TCR immunosequencing, statistical association of individual TCRs with disease status, and machine learning. An earlier analysis of several hundred of the donors applied high-throughput TCR beta sequencing to assess whether each TCR beta V gene segment acted as functional or pseudogenic. All discovery cohort repertoires had been generated using a single sequencing platform. A separate validation cohort of roughly 130 different subjects was used in addition to the roughly 670-subject first cohort. Typing coverage varied by locus: about 620-640 donors for A, B, C, DRB1 and DQB1; 500 to 550 for DQA1; around 610 for DPA1; around 490 for DPB1. On average, over 200,000 unique TCR beta nucleotide sequences were sequenced per donor among roughly 430 genotyped donors of the cohort, with roughly 19% of those sequences being non-productive. Several DR-DQ haplotypes were handled as single units for association and clustering, since linkage in the cohort was strong. The T cell repertoires of 666 subjects were profiled by immunosequencing and related to cytomegalovirus serostatus.

The cohort comprised under 700 healthy bone marrow donors. All cohort members were sampled while nominally healthy, although unrecorded immune exposures were likely present. The donor was CMV seronegative and belonged to the group of over 300 seronegative cohort members. Each donor provided a peripheral blood sample, and peripheral blood mononuclear cells were used for TCR beta sequencing. Genomic DNA extraction from the blood cell samples was performed with the Qiagen DNeasy Blood Extraction Kit. Overall results and qualifications from the work: The authors suggested that the approach could potentially be extended to other disease states and immunological phenotypes. A later analysis found that HLA-associated TCR beta chains were more clonally expanded and had lower generation probabilities than equally common non-associated chains. A later analysis reported that several top co-occurrence clusters appeared linked to parvovirus B19, influenza, CMV and Epstein-Barr virus. In this cohort, only TCR beta chains were sequenced, and detectable features were limited by the absence of alpha or paired-chain data. Because the 87-base-pair reads could not distinguish some IMGT-functional V segments, including TRBV6-2 and TRBV6-3, those segments were excluded. Broadly in line with IMGT annotations, most TCR beta V segments showed up in productive rearrangements about 90% or about 30% of the time in an earlier analysis of several hundred of the donors. In a later analysis, TCR association rates were found to vary across HLA loci, with the most associated TCRs seen for DRB1 alleles and the fewest for HLA-C alleles. In a later analysis, most CMV-associated TCR beta chains were found to appear HLA-restricted, with HLA associations seemingly driven largely by CMV exposure. In the study, about 150 TCR beta chains were listed as associated with cytomegalovirus. Correlated functional status among segregating V segments might reflect linkage disequilibrium, but an unknown experimental factor could not be ruled out. In a later genetic analysis, a missense DCLRE1C variant was associated with V-gene and J-gene trimming of TCR beta chains, and the association was replicated in an independent cohort. Over 15 rarely observed V segments, including chromosome 9 orphons, were excluded from the earlier analysis of a few hundred of the donors because counts were too low. The classifier was reported to diagnose cytomegalovirus status with high specificity and sensitivity in both the original cohort and the validation cohort. Because HLA typing was unavailable for some donors at each locus, only the typed subset was used in association tests. Immune exposure information for the cohort was limited to CMV serostatus. A further reported finding was that TCR beta sequences accurately predicted the HLA-A and HLA-B alleles for most subjects in the first cohort. The presence/absence analyses assumed that sequencing depth was roughly uniform across donors, and that assumption may not be true. A later analysis associated about 17,000 TCR beta sequences with specific HLA alleles at a false discovery rate of 0.05. A cluster of highly shared sequence variants was judged likely to be a technical artifact of the sequencing pipeline. Strong co-occurrence of HLA alleles, especially DR and DQ, made assigning TCR associations to individual alleles difficult. A few of the identified cytomegalovirus-associated TCR beta chains were confirmed in vitro to be specific for cytomegalovirus antigens. Most TCR sequences were seen in very few donors, while some public TCRs were found in many individuals. According to a later genetic analysis, donors in an Asian-associated ancestry cluster had fewer N-insertions in productive TCRs than the approximately 630-donor mean.

Here the chain combines TRBV6-1 and TRBJ2-2; the D gene is perhaps TRBD1, on 7 matching bases. The specimen sequenced was PBMCs. This TCR derives from a woman in her forties or fifties in good health and CMV-seronegative. The DNA sequence is TGTGCCAGCAGAGCAGGGGGGTTAGCCGGGGAGCTGTTTTTT. It codes for CASRAGGLAGELFF.